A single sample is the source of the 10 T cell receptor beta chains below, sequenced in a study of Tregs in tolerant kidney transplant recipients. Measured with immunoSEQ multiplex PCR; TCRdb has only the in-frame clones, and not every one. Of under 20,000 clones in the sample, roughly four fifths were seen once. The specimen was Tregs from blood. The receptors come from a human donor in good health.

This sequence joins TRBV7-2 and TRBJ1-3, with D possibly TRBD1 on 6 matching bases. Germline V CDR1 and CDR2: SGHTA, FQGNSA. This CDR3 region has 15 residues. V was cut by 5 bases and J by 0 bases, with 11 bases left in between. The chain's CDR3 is CASSPTGLSGNTIYF. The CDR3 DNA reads TGTGCCAGCAGCCCGACAGGTCTCTCTGGAAACACCATATATTTT. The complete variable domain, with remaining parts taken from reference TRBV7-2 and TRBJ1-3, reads GAGVSQSPSNKVTEKGKDVELRCDPISGHTALYWYRQSLGQGLEFLIYFQGNSAPDKSGLPSDRFSAERTGGSVSTLTIQRTQQEDSAVYLCASSPTGLSGNTIYFGEGSWLTVV.

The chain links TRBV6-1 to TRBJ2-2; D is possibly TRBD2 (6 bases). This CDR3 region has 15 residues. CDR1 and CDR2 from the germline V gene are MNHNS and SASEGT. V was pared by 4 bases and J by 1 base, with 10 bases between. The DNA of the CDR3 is TGTGCCAGCAGTGGATGGCGGGAGAACACCGGGGAGCTGTTTTTT. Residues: CASSGWRENTGELFF.

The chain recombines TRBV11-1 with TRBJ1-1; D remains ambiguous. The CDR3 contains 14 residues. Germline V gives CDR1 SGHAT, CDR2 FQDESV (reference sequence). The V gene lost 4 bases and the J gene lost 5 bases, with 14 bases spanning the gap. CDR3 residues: CASSSDSRRTEAFF. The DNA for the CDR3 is TGTGCCAGCAGCTCTGACTCACGGAGGACTGAAGCTTTCTTT.

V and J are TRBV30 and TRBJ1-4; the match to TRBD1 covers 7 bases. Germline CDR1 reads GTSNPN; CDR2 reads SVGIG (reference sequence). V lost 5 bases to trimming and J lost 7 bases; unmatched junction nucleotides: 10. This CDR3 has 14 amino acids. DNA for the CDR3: TGTGCCTGGGCTTTAGGGACAGCGGCTGAAAAACTGTTTTTT. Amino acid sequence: CAWALGTAAEKLFF.

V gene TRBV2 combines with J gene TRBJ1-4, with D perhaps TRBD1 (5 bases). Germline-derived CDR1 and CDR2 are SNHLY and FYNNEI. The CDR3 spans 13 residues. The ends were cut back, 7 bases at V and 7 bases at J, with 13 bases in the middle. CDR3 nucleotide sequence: TGTGCCAGCACCAGAGGACAACTTGAAAAACTGTTTTTT. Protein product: CASTRGQLEKLFF. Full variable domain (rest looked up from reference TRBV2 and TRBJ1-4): EPEVTQTPSHQVTQMGQEVILRCVPISNHLYFYWYRQILGQKVEFLVSFYNNEISEKSEIFDDQFSVERPDGSNFTLKIRSTKLEDSAMYFCASTRGQLEKLFFGSGTQLSVL.

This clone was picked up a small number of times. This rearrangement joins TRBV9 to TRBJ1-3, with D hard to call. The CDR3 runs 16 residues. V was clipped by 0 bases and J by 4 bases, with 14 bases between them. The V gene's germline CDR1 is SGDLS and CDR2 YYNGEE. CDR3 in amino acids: CASSVEAGFFGNTIYF. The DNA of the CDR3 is TGTGCCAGCAGCGTAGAGGCAGGATTCTTCGGAAACACCATATATTTT.

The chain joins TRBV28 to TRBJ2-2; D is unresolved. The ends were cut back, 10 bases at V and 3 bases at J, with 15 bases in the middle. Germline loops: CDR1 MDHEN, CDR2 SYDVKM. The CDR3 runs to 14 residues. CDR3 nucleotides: TGTGCCACCGCGCGAGGTGGGGACACCGGGGAGCTGTTTTTT. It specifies CATARGGDTGELFF.

The CDR3 bases are TGCGCCAGCAGCTTGTCCACAGGGGGCAATCAGCCCCAGCATTTT. Protein: CASSLSTGGNQPQHF. This rearrangement joins TRBV5-1 to TRBJ1-5; 7 positions agree with TRBD1. This CDR3 contains 15 residues. V was pared by 1 base and J by 2 bases, with 3 bases of the junction left unmatched. CDR1 and CDR2 from the germline V gene are SGHRS and YFSETQ.

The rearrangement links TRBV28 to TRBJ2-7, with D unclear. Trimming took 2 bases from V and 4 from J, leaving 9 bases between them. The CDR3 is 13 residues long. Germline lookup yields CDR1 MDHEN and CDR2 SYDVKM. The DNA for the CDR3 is TGTGCCAGCAGTTTAAGAGCAGTGTACGAGCAGTACTTC. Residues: CASSLRAVYEQYF. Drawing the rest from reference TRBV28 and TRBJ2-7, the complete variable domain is DVKVTQSSRYLVKRTGEKVFLECVQDMDHENMFWYRQDPGLGLRLIYFSYDVKMKEKGDIPEGYSVSREKKERFSLILESASTNQTSMYLCASSLRAVYEQYFGPGTRLTVT.

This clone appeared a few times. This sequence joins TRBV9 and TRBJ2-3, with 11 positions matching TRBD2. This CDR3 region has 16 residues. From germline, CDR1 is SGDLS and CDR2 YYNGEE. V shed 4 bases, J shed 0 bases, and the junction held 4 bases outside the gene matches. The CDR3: CASSYRTSGSTDTQYF. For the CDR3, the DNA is TGTGCCAGCAGCTATCGGACTAGCGGGAGCACAGATACGCAGTATTTT.